The subject of this entry is one T cell receptor (beta chain). TCRdb reanalysed the 5' RACE reads using MiXCR and keeps one entry per CDR3 protein. There are 40,000 to 55,000 distinct CDR3 sequences in the sample; around 23% occur only once, and 3.5% to 4.5% lies in the top ten. Germline V gene data show CDR1 as SGHAT and CDR2 as FQNNGV. The CDR3 loop spans 15 amino acids. The germline V and J ends were trimmed by 5 bases and 4 bases, with 18 bases remaining between them. The sorted Tregs were CD4+CD25+CD127-/low cells. The sequenced sample was Tregs sorted from a lymph node. This sequence joins TRBV11-2 and TRBJ2-7; D may be TRBD1 (6 bases). The TCR sequence derives from a female donor with breast cancer. CDR3 protein: CASSPRGLFLYEQYF. For the CDR3, the DNA is TGTGCCAGCAGCCCGAGGGGGTTGTTCCTTTACGAGCAGTACTTC.